The 20 T cell receptor beta chains in this list originate from one sample, sequenced in a study of control samples from healthy donors and cancer patients. Method: immunoSEQ multiplex PCR; TCRdb's copy keeps in-frame clones and lacks some. The sample has approximately 100,000 clones, roughly 91% seen once. The sample comprised blood. These TCRs come from a man aged 30-40 years in good health.

This clone appeared a single time. This chain connects TRBV5-1 to TRBJ1-2; D possibly corresponds to TRBD1 (5 bases). Germline loops: CDR1 SGHRS, CDR2 YFSETQ. The CDR3 length is 13 residues. Trimming cost V 3 bases and J 8 bases, with 14 bases left between them. CDR3 DNA sequence: TGCGCCAGCAGCTCTTCCAGGGTTTGGGGCTACACCTTC. It specifies CASSSSRVWGYTF.

The rearrangement uses TRBV10-3 and TRBJ2-6; D not certain. The CDR3 has 17 amino acids. Germline CDR1 ENHRY, CDR2 SYGVKD. V lost 0 bases, J lost 2 bases, and 11 bases lay in between. In DNA form, the CDR3 reads TGTGCCATCAGTGAGTCGTTTATTGGGGCTGGGGCCAACGTCCTGACTTTC. This gives the protein CAISESFIGAGANVLTF.

This sequence joins TRBV1 and TRBJ2-7; TRBD2 was called by the table and not checked on the DNA. TRBV1 is flagged as a pseudogene. The CDR3 sequence is 19 residues long. The CDR3 sequence is CTSSQRTSGTLWGSYEQYF. CDR3 nucleotides: TGCACCAGCAGCCAACGGACTAGCGGGACCCTTTGGGGCTCCTACGAGCAGTACTTC.

This clone was counted between two and nine times. This chain uses TRBV19 with TRBJ1-2; 11 positions agree with TRBD1. The V gene end was trimmed by 5 bases and the J gene end by 7 bases; junction bases not matched to a gene: 6. This CDR3 is 14 amino acids long. Germline CDR1 is LNHDA and CDR2 is SQIVND (reference sequence). Here the CDR3 DNA reads TGTGCCAGTAGTCCCGGACAGGGGGCGATTGGCTACACCTTC. As protein: CASSPGQGAIGYTF.

The rearrangement joins TRBV5-6 to TRBJ2-7; D call uncertain. Trimming stripped 4 bases from V and 0 bases from J, with 14 bases between. In germline, CDR1 is SGHDT, CDR2 YYEEEE. The CDR3 contains 15 residues. CDR3 nucleotides: TGTGCCAGCAGCCCCGGACGGGTTTCCTCCTACGAGCAGTACTTC. Protein sequence: CASSPGRVSSYEQYF.

The chain joins TRBV5-1 to TRBJ2-6, with D tentatively TRBD1 or TRBD2 (5 bases each). CDR3 size: 16 residues. Trimming removed 1 base at V and 2 bases at J, with 10 bases between. Germline CDR1 and CDR2: SGHRS and YFSETQ. The CDR3: CASSLSTGPGANVLTF. Written as DNA, the CDR3 is TGCGCCAGCAGCTTGTCGACGGGGCCTGGGGCCAACGTCCTGACTTTC.

The V call is TRBV24-1, the J call TRBJ2-1; 9 bases are a match to TRBD1. Germline trimming cut 4 bases from V and 9 bases from J; bases unmatched to any gene: 3. There are 13 residues in the CDR3. Germline V lookup: CDR1 KGHDR, CDR2 SFDVKD. CDR3 loop: CATSDAQGAEQFF. The CDR3 DNA is TGTGCCACCAGTGACGCACAGGGGGCTGAGCAGTTCTTC.

The chain carries TRBV6-5 and TRBJ1-2; 8 bases line up with TRBD1. The ends lost 6 bases at V and 4 bases at J; junction bases unmatched: 10. The CDR3 contains 15 residues. CDR1 is MNHEY and CDR2 is SVGAGI in the germline V gene. CDR3 DNA: TGTGCCAGCAGGGGGACCATCCAGGGGGCCTATGGCTACACCTTC. Amino acid sequence: CASRGTIQGAYGYTF.

The rearrangement uses TRBV3-1 (or the pseudogene TRBV3-2) and TRBJ2-1, with 9 bases that match TRBD2. This CDR3 region has 15 residues. Germline values: CDR1 LGHDT, CDR2 YNNKEL (reference sequence). The V gene end was trimmed by 4 bases and the J gene end by 7 bases; junction bases not matched to a gene: 8. CDR3 in amino acids: CASSPFSGGPNEQFF. For the CDR3, the DNA is TGTGCCAGCAGCCCCTTTAGCGGGGGTCCAAATGAGCAGTTCTTC.

CDR3 sequence: CASSLQPGTGVGYTF. The CDR3 nucleotides are TGTGCCAGCAGCCTACAACCCGGGACAGGGGTTGGCTACACCTTC. The genes are TRBV6-5 and TRBJ1-2, with 10 nucleotides matching TRBD1. CDR1 and CDR2 from the germline V gene are MNHEY and SVGAGI. Losses at the gene ends were 6 bases for V and 7 bases for J; bases not matched to a gene: 11. There are 15 residues in the CDR3.

The rearrangement uses TRBV20-1 and TRBJ1-2; 7 bases agree with TRBD1. J was trimmed by 8 bases and V by 6 bases; bases with no gene match: 9. CDR3 size: 12 residues. Germline values: CDR1 DFQATT, CDR2 SNEGSKA (reference sequence). The CDR3 nucleotides read TGCAGTGCCAGTAAGGGGGCAGGGGGCTACACCTTC. It yields the protein CSASKGAGGYTF.

The J gene is TRBJ2-3, the V gene TRBV7-7, with TRBD1 matching 8 bases. CDR1 SSHAT and CDR2 FNYEAQ come from the germline V gene (reference sequence). This CDR3 spans 16 amino acids. Trimming cost V 1 base and J 1 base; bases outside gene matches: 4. The CDR3: CASSLGAGGGTDTQYF. CDR3 DNA sequence: TGTGCCAGCAGCTTAGGGGCAGGGGGCGGCACAGATACGCAGTATTTT.

The V call is TRBV12-3 or TRBV12-4, the J call TRBJ1-5, with D maybe TRBD1 (6 bases). V lost 4 bases to trimming and J lost 7 bases, with 11 bases between them. CDR3 length: 13 amino acids. DNA for the CDR3: TGTGCCAGCAGTTGGGGGGCTGGCCAGCCCCAGCATTTT. Translation gives CASSWGAGQPQHF.

The chain has TRBV18 and TRBJ1-5; the D gene is possibly TRBD1 (5 bases). The CDR3 loop spans 16 amino acids. The V gene lost 3 bases and the J gene lost 4 bases, with 16 bases spanning the gap. Germline CDR1 is KGHSH and CDR2 is LQKENI. The CDR3 sequence: CASSPQEGPINQPQHF. The CDR3 nucleotides are TGTGCCAGCTCACCCCAGGAGGGACCGATAAATCAGCCCCAGCATTTT.

The chain is built from TRBV7-8 and TRBJ2-1, with TRBD2 matching 12 bases. This CDR3 region has 15 residues. Germline loops: CDR1 SGHVS, CDR2 FQNEAQ. V gave up 5 bases and J gave up 5 bases; unmatched junction bases: 4. CDR3 in amino acids: CASSARTSGNNEQFF. Written as DNA, the CDR3 is TGTGCCAGCAGCGCGCGGACTAGCGGGAACAATGAGCAGTTCTTC.

This chain connects TRBV9 to TRBJ2-1; weak D call: TRBD1 (5 bases). V was clipped by 0 bases and J by 5 bases, with 9 bases between them. The CDR3 spans 14 residues. Germline CDR1 reads SGDLS; CDR2 reads YYNGEE. CDR3 sequence reads: CASSVAGRDNEQFF. CDR3 DNA: TGTGCCAGCAGCGTAGCCGGCAGGGACAATGAGCAGTTCTTC.

The count of this clone is one. The chain has TRBV30 and TRBJ2-6; TRBD2 agrees at 7 bases. V was pared by 3 bases and J by 0 bases, with 8 bases of the junction left unmatched. Per germline, CDR1 GTSNPN and CDR2 SVGIG (reference sequence). This CDR3 spans 17 amino acids. Here the CDR3 reads CAWRAGLSSSGANVLTF. CDR3 sequence (DNA): TGTGCCTGGAGAGCGGGACTCTCCTCCTCTGGGGCCAACGTCCTGACTTTC.

This clone was seen once. The chain is built from TRBV10-3 and TRBJ1-2; the D gene is possibly TRBD1 (6 bases). V was cut by 2 bases and J by 3 bases, with 16 bases left in between. Germline V gene sequence: CDR1 ENHRY, CDR2 SYGVKD. This CDR3 has 16 amino acids. CDR3 in DNA: TGTGCCATCAGTGAGCGACCCCGGGACAAGGACTATGGCTACACCTTC. Protein: CAISERPRDKDYGYTF.

The chain uses TRBV7-2 and TRBJ2-5; unclear D gene. Trimming shortened V by 1 base and J by 5 bases, and 5 bases separated the two germline ends. Germline V gene sequence: CDR1 SGHTA, CDR2 FQGNSA. The CDR3 sequence is 12 residues long. CDR3 protein: CASSLDRETQYF. The CDR3 DNA sequence: TGTGCCAGCAGCTTAGACCGCGAGACCCAGTACTTC.

This rearrangement joins TRBV2 to TRBJ1-5; D ambiguous. V gave up 6 bases and J gave up 1 base, with 13 bases separating them. Germline V gene lookup returns CDR1 SNHLY and CDR2 FYNNEI. This CDR3 has 15 residues. CDR3 nucleotide sequence: TGTGCCAGCAGCCTGGAGGGAGTAAGCAATCAGCCCCAGCATTTT. This encodes CASSLEGVSNQPQHF.